Presented here are 10 T cell receptor beta chains from one specimen sequenced in a study of T cell responses to AZD1222 COVID-19 vaccine. The table came from immunoSEQ multiplex PCR; TCRdb's copy has only in-frame clones and leaves some out. Of 150,000 to 170,000 clones in the sample, 90% were seen once. Source: peripheral blood, taken on day 0 of AZD1222 vaccination. Every receptor here comes from an adult in good health.

With regard to this clone: One junction end does not reproduce the germline sequence, and a read error may be involved. The gene calls are TRBV11-2 and TRBJ1-4; the D gene is possibly TRBD1 (6 bases). Looked up from germline, CDR1 is SGHAT and CDR2 is FQNNGV. CDR3 size: 17 residues. CDR3 sequence: CASSLDRPGAGSEKLFF. The CDR3 DNA follows: TGTGCCAGCAGCTTAGATCGTCCGGGGGCTGGGAGCGAAAAATTGTTTTTT.

This chain joins TRBV3-1 (or the pseudogene TRBV3-2) and TRBJ1-3; D unresolved. The V gene lost 2 bases and the J gene lost 5 bases, with 10 bases spanning the gap. Germline CDR1 and CDR2: LGHDT and YNNKEL (reference sequence). The length of the CDR3 is 14 residues. In DNA form, the CDR3 reads TGTGCCAGCAGCCAAAATAGGGCGAGAAACACCATATATTTT. This translates into CASSQNRARNTIYF.

The chain recombines TRBV5-1 with TRBJ2-1; D tentatively reads TRBD1 or TRBD2 (6 bases each). This CDR3 is 13 amino acids long. Germline lookup yields CDR1 SGHRS and CDR2 YFSETQ. V was clipped by 0 bases and J by 12 bases, with 13 bases between them. The CDR3: CASSLAQGGWQFF. The CDR3, as DNA: TGCGCCAGCAGCTTGGCCCAAGGGGGGTGGCAGTTCTTC.

The chain joins TRBV25-1 to TRBJ1-2, with a tentative D call TRBD1 (6 bases). The V gene's germline CDR1 is MGHDK and CDR2 SYGVNS. This CDR3 contains 13 residues. V was clipped by 5 bases and J by 2 bases, with 9 bases between them. Written as DNA, the CDR3 is TGTGCCAGCAGTCTGGGGACAAACTATGGCTACACCTTC. This codes for CASSLGTNYGYTF.

The rearrangement uses TRBV2 and TRBJ1-2; tentatively, D is TRBD1 (5 bases). Germline CDR1 is SNHLY and CDR2 is FYNNEI. The CDR3 extends over 15 amino acids. The germline V and J ends were trimmed by 1 base and 7 bases, with 16 bases remaining between them. This CDR3 is CASSEVRGNRSGYTF. DNA of the CDR3: TGTGCCAGCAGTGAAGTTCGGGGGAACAGGAGTGGCTACACCTTC.

This clone was seen once. The chain carries TRBV7-9 and TRBJ1-2; 7 bases agree with TRBD1. This CDR3 is 15 amino acids long. J was trimmed by 3 bases and V by 3 bases; bases with no gene match: 7. Germline V gives CDR1 SEHNR, CDR2 FQNEAQ (reference sequence). The CDR3 here is CASSLRQGGDYGYTF. Written as DNA, the CDR3 is TGTGCCAGCAGCTTGAGACAGGGTGGGGACTATGGCTACACCTTC.

The chain carries TRBV4-2 and TRBJ1-1, with D perhaps matching TRBD1 (6 bases). Trimming stripped 1 base from V and 3 bases from J, with 12 bases between. The CDR3 length is 15 residues. The germline CDR1 and CDR2 sequences are LGHNA and YNFKEQ. CDR3 amino acids: CASSQADGGHTEAFF. Here the CDR3 DNA reads TGTGCCAGCAGCCAAGCCGACGGGGGGCACACTGAAGCTTTCTTT.

The rearrangement uses TRBV5-1 and TRBJ2-2; D gene ambiguous. This CDR3 spans 15 amino acids. With 3 bases removed from V and 3 bases from J, the gap between germline ends came to 12 bases. Germline V gene sequence: CDR1 SGHRS, CDR2 YFSETQ. The CDR3 nucleotides read TGCGCCAGCAGCTGGGATCGACAAGACACCGGGGAGCTGTTTTTT. Amino acids: CASSWDRQDTGELFF.

Notes on this clone: The same CDR3 can be traced to other DNA sequences in this sample. The rearrangement joins TRBV15 to TRBJ1-5, with D hard to call. Looked up from germline, CDR1 is LNHNV and CDR2 is YYDKDF (reference sequence). V lost 1 base and J 3 bases, leaving 7 bases between the germline ends. The CDR3 extends over 14 amino acids. The CDR3 nucleotides read TGTGCCACCAGCAGAGGAGGGTCCAATCAGCCCCAGCATTTT. Protein sequence: CATSRGGSNQPQHF.

The gene calls are TRBV12-3 or TRBV12-4 and TRBJ1-1; 10 bases map to TRBD1. The CDR3 has 13 amino acids. With 6 bases clipped from V and 10 bases from J, the junction kept 8 bases outside the gene matches. The CDR3 is CASRFGTGVGAFF. DNA for the CDR3: TGTGCCAGCAGATTCGGGACAGGGGTAGGAGCTTTCTTT.